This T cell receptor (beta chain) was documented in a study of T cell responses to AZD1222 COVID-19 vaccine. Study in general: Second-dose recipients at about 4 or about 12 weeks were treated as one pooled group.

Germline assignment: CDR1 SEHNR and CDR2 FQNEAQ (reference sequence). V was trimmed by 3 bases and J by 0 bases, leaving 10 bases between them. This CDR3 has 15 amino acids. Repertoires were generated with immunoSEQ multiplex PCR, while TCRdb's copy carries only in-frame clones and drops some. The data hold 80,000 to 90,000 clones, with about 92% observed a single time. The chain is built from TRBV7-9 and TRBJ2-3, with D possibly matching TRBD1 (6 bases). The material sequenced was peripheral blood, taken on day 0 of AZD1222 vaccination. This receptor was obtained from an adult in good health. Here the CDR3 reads CASSFTQGSTDTQYF. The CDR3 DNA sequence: TGTGCCAGCAGCTTTACCCAGGGGAGCACAGATACGCAGTATTTT.